This T cell receptor beta chain originates from a study of blood T cell repertoires in COVID-19. Study in general: T cells, B-cell-depleted T cells, or PBMCs supplied cDNA or gDNA.

Methods used by the authors: Counts of nucleated cells, estimated from reference gene primer amplification, were obtained. TCRdb keeps only in-frame clones here, not all; method: immunoSEQ multiplex PCR. V, J and clone size are those of that table, while D and trimming were read from the DNA. The sample has more than 85,000 clones, about 85% seen once; the top ten hold 3.5% to 5.5%. V dropped 3 bases and J dropped 6 bases, with 15 bases sitting between them. The germline CDR1 and CDR2 sequences are MDHEN and SYDVKM. This CDR3 is built from 16 residues. The TCR comes from a man aged 65-85 years with acute or convalescent COVID-19. The rearrangement joins TRBV28 to TRBJ1-6; tentative D call: TRBD1 (5 bases). Sequencing input: peripheral blood. DNA for the CDR3: TGTGCCAGCAGTTTCCGGCAGGGATTCGCTAATTCACCCCTCCACTTT. Its translation is CASSFRQGFANSPLHF. Together with reference TRBV28 and TRBJ1-6, the CDR3 gives the full variable domain: DVKVTQSSRYLVKRTGEKVFLECVQDMDHENMFWYRQDPGLGLRLIYFSYDVKMKEKGDIPEGYSVSREKKERFSLILESASTNQTSMYLCASSFRQGFANSPLHFGNGTRLTVT.